This entry describes one T cell receptor beta chain. CDR1 and CDR2 from the germline V gene are KGHSH and LQKENI. CDR3 length: 15 residues. Trimming took 4 bases from V and 8 from J, leaving 17 bases between them. The data are from a study of Ad26.COV2.S vaccination and SARS-CoV-2 variants. Study information: Donor allocation was to the COV1001 Ad26.COV2.S trial arm. Once or twice, 56 days apart, Ad26.COV2.S was delivered intramuscularly.

Using immunoSEQ multiplex PCR, the repertoire was profiled, and TCRdb retains in-frame clones only, with some absent. Here the sample spans about 420,000 clones, 85% to 90% being singletons. Treatment noted: about 20 received Ad26.COV2.S at low or high dose, single or two shots; 5 received placebo; per-sample allocation not given. Specimen acquisition occurred on day 63 following the initial vaccine or placebo injection. An Ad26 vector expressing Wuhan-strain SARS-CoV-2 spike constituted the vaccine. The source was peripheral blood, collected in a trial of Ad26.COV2.S vaccine versus placebo. This TCR was recovered from a person between 18 and 59 years old who received the Ad26.COV2.S COVID-19 vaccine or a placebo. The chain is built from TRBV18 and TRBJ1-4, with D perhaps TRBD1 (6 bases). For the CDR3, the DNA is TGTGCCAGCTCACGGACACTTATGGGGGCGGAAAAACTGTTTTTT. Translated: CASSRTLMGAEKLFF. The whole variable domain, remainder taken from reference TRBV18 and TRBJ1-4, is NAGVMQNPRHLVRRRGQEARLRCSPMKGHSHVYWYRQLPEEGLKFMVYLQKENIIDESGMPKERFSAEFPKEGPSILRIQQVVRGDSAAYFCASSRTLMGAEKLFFGSGTQLSVL.